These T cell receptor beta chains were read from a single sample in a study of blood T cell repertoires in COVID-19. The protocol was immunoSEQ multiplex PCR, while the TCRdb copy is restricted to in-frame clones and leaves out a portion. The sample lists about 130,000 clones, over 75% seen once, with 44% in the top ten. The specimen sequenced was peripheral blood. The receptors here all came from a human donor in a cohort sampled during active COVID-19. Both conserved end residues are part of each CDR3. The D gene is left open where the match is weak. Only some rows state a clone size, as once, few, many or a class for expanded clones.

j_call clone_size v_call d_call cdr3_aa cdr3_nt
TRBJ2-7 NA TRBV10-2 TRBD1 CASSEQGLYEQYF TGCGCCAGCAGTGAACAGGGGCTCTACGAGCAGTACTTC
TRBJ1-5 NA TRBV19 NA CASSIDHGSQPQHF TGTGCCAGTAGTATAGATCATGGGAGTCAGCCCCAGCATTTT
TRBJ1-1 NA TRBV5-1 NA CASSLAGPGVGLNTEAFF TGCGCCAGCAGCTTGGCAGGCCCAGGCGTAGGCTTGAACACTGAAGCTTTCTTT
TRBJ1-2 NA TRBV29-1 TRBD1 CSVVGQNYGYTF TGCAGCGTCGTGGGACAGAACTATGGCTACACCTTC
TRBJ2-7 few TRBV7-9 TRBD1 CASSDMRTGGYEQYF TGTGCCAGCAGCGACATGAGGACAGGGGGCTACGAGCAGTACTTC
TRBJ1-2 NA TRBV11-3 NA CASSSPGRTNYGYTF TGTGCCAGCAGCTCCCCCGGGAGAACTAACTATGGCTACACCTTC
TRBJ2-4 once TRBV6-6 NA CASSYSSTAPGDIQYF TGTGCCAGCAGTTACTCGAGTACTGCCCCCGGGGACATTCAGTACTTC
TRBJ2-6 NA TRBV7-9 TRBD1 CASSSMRQGPRGANVLTF TGTGCCAGCAGCTCCATGAGACAGGGGCCGAGGGGGGCCAACGTCCTGACTTTC
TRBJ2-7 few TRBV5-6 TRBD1 CASSLGPDRDEQYF TGTGCCAGCAGCTTAGGCCCGGACAGGGACGAGCAGTACTTC
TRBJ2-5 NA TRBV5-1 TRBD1 CASSWGTGETQYF TGCGCCAGCAGCTGGGGGACAGGGGAGACCCAGTACTTC
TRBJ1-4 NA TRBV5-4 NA CASSLVGTNEKLFF TGTGCCAGCAGCTTGGTGGGCACTAATGAAAAACTGTTTTTT
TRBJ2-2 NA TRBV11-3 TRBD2 CASSLGPSGGPFGELFF TGTGCCAGCAGCTTAGGTCCCAGCGGGGGTCCGTTCGGGGAGCTGTTTTTT
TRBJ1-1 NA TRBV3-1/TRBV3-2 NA CASSGQLNTEAFF TGTGCCAGCAGCGGACAGTTGAACACTGAAGCTTTCTTT
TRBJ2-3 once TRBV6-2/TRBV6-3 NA CASSYSRSTDTQYF TGTGCCAGCAGTTACTCCCGTAGCACAGATACGCAGTATTTT
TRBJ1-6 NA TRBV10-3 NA CAIRTGIGGNSPLHF TGTGCCATCAGGACCGGGATAGGGGGTAATTCACCCCTCCACTTT
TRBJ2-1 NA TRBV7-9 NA CASSPQSLGAGEQFF TGTGCCAGCAGCCCACAAAGTTTAGGAGCTGGTGAGCAGTTCTTC
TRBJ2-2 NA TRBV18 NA CASSPIQLVRNTGELFF TGTGCCAGCTCACCAATCCAGCTAGTAAGGAACACCGGGGAGCTGTTTTTT
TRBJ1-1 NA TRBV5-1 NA CASSFGTLNTEAFF TGCGCCAGCAGCTTCGGGACACTGAACACTGAAGCTTTCTTT
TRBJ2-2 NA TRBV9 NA CASSVDTGSGELFF TGTGCCAGCAGCGTAGACACAGGGTCCGGGGAGCTGTTTTTT
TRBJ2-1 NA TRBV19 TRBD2 CASQKLAGFYNEQFF TGTGCCAGTCAGAAACTAGCGGGGTTCTACAATGAGCAGTTCTTC
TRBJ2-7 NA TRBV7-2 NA CASSLVPTGTYEQYF TGTGCCAGCAGCTTAGTCCCTACAGGAACCTACGAGCAGTACTTC
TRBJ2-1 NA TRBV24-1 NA CATRGGLGYNEQFF TGTGCCACCAGGGGGGGGCTCGGCTACAATGAGCAGTTCTTC
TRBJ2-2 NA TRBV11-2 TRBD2 CASSNPQGRGAVGGELFF TGTGCCAGCAGCAATCCCCAAGGGCGGGGGGCCGTTGGGGGGGAGCTGTTTTTT
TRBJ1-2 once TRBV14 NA CASSHENGIYGYTF TGTGCCAGCAGTCATGAGAACGGGATCTATGGCTACACCTTC
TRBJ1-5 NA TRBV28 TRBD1 CASSPEGQGRSNQPQHF TGTGCCAGCAGTCCCGAGGGACAGGGGAGATCCAATCAGCCCCAGCATTTT
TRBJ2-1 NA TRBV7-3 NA CASSLGPGSGALTGEQFF TGTGCCAGCAGCTTAGGCCCGGGAAGCGGAGCGCTCACGGGGGAGCAGTTCTTC
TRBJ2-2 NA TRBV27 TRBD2 CASRSGGGVITGELFF TGTGCCAGCAGGTCGGGCGGGGGGGTAATCACCGGGGAGCTGTTTTTT
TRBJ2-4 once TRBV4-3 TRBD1 CASSRSGTEPFTGIQYF TGCGCCAGCAGCCGATCCGGGACAGAGCCATTTACGGGCATTCAGTACTTC
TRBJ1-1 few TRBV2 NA CASSGQLNTEAFF TGTGCCAGCAGTGGACAGTTGAACACTGAAGCTTTCTTT
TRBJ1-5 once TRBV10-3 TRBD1 CAICQGAGQPQHF TGTGCCATCTGCCAGGGGGCGGGACAGCCCCAGCATTTT
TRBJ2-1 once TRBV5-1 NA CASSLNYEQFF TGCGCCAGCAGCTTAAACTATGAGCAGTTCTTC
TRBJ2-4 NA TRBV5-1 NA CASSLPAHAGAKNIQYF TGCGCCAGCAGCTTGCCCGCCCACGCAGGAGCCAAAAACATTCAGTACTTC
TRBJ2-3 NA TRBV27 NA CASKLRTGMGSTDTQYF TGTGCCAGCAAACTAAGAACAGGGATGGGGAGCACAGATACGCAGTATTTT
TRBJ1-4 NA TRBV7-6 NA CASSLVMGGKLFF TGTGCCAGCAGCTTAGTTATGGGGGGGAAACTGTTTTTT
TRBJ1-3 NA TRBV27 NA CASSSRSSGNTIYF TGTGCCAGCAGTTCGAGGAGCTCTGGAAACACCATATATTTT
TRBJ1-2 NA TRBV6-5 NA CASSYATGGIYGYTF TGTGCCAGCAGTTACGCCACGGGAGGGATCTATGGCTACACCTTC
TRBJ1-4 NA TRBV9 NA CASSVEGGVTNEKLFF TGTGCCAGCAGCGTAGAAGGCGGAGTAACTAATGAAAAACTGTTTTTT
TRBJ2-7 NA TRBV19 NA CAKRGRGVYEQYF TGTGCTAAGAGGGGCAGGGGGGTCTACGAGCAGTACTTC
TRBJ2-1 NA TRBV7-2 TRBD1 CASSTGQRSEQFF TGTGCCAGCAGCACGGGACAGAGAAGTGAGCAGTTCTTC
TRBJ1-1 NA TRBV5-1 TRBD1 CASSLQGTNTEAFF TGCGCCAGCAGCTTACAGGGGACCAACACTGAAGCTTTCTTT
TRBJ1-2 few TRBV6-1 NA CASSEDWRGYTF TGTGCCAGCAGTGAAGATTGGAGAGGCTACACCTTC
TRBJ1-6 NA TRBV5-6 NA CASSFDRRDSPLHF TGTGCCAGCAGCTTTGACCGGCGGGATTCACCCCTCCACTTT
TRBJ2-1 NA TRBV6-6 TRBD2 CASLAGGGEQFF TGTGCCAGCCTAGCGGGAGGGGGTGAGCAGTTCTTC
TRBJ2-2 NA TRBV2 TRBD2 CASRATSVGELFF TGTGCCAGCAGGGCCACTAGCGTCGGGGAGCTGTTTTTT
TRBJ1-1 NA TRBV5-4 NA CASSLTQGTEAFF TGTGCCAGCAGCTTGACGCAGGGTACTGAAGCTTTCTTT